The 7 T cell receptor beta chains given below trace back to one sample, sequenced in a study of blood T cell repertoires in COVID-19. Using immunoSEQ multiplex PCR, the repertoire was profiled, and TCRdb retains in-frame clones only, with some absent. This sample has about 160,000 clones, with approximately 91% found just once. Sequencing input: peripheral blood. The receptor set was obtained from a man younger than 35 with acute or convalescent COVID-19.

The chain employs TRBV5-1 and TRBJ2-1; 9 bases are a match to TRBD1. The CDR3 totals 16 residues. The germline gives CDR1 SGHRS, CDR2 YFSETQ. V was pared by 4 bases and J by 7 bases, with 12 bases of the junction left unmatched. The CDR3 reads CASSRDPGTGMNEQFF. CDR3 DNA: TGCGCCAGCAGCCGCGATCCCGGGACAGGGATGAATGAGCAGTTCTTC.

Notes on this clone: At one boundary the junction diverges from the germline segment, which might be a read error. The J gene is TRBJ2-2, the V gene TRBV9, with TRBD2 matching 7 bases. CDR1 and CDR2 from the germline V gene are SGDLS and YYNGEE. The CDR3 length is 18 residues. The chain's CDR3 is CASSVSARGGAKTGELFF. The CDR3 nucleotides read TGTGCCAGCAGCGTAAGCGCTCGGGGAGGGGCGAAAACCGGGGAGCTGTTTTTT.

This clone was seen once. The chain has TRBV20-1 and TRBJ2-5; 10 bases match TRBD2. V lost 3 bases and J lost 3; bases outside the gene matches: 4. Germline assignment: CDR1 DFQATT and CDR2 SNEGSKA (reference sequence). This CDR3 region has 14 residues. This CDR3 is CSASDLAGEETQYF. The DNA of the CDR3 is TGCAGTGCTAGTGATCTAGCGGGGGAAGAGACCCAGTACTTC.

This clone appeared once. The genes are TRBV7-8 and TRBJ2-7, with D perhaps TRBD1 (5 bases). The CDR3 loop spans 13 amino acids. V lost 3 bases and J lost 6, with 12 bases in between. Germline CDR1 reads SGHVS; CDR2 reads FQNEAQ. The CDR3 nucleotides are TGTGCCAGCAGCTTGGACACCGTCGGCGAGCAGTACTTC. Protein sequence: CASSLDTVGEQYF.

The CDR3 is CASRRDRGASDTQYF. The DNA for the CDR3 is TGTGCCAGCAGGCGGGACAGGGGGGCTTCAGATACGCAGTATTTT. The rearrangement uses TRBV27 and TRBJ2-3, with 11 bases aligning to TRBD1. The length of the CDR3 is 15 residues. CDR1 MNHEY and CDR2 SMNVEV come from the germline V gene (reference sequence). Losses at the gene ends were 6 bases for V and 4 bases for J; bases not matched to a gene: 6.

V gene TRBV3-1 (or the pseudogene TRBV3-2) combines with J gene TRBJ1-1; no clear D gene. The CDR3 extends over 12 amino acids. CDR1 is LGHDT, CDR2 YNNKEL, per germline (reference sequence). The germline V and J ends were trimmed by 5 bases and 1 base, with 5 bases remaining between them. The CDR3: CASSDSNTEAFF. The CDR3 DNA reads as TGTGCCAGCAGCGACTCGAACACTGAAGCTTTCTTT.

This chain joins TRBV18 and TRBJ2-5; 8 bases fit TRBD2. V gave up 0 bases and J gave up 7 bases; unmatched junction bases: 1. The CDR3 extends over 13 amino acids. Germline CDR1 and CDR2: KGHSH and LQKENI. Here the CDR3 DNA reads TGTGCCAGCTCACCACCGGCGGGGGGGACCCAGTACTTC. Amino acid sequence: CASSPPAGGTQYF. The full variable domain, rest sourced from reference TRBV18 and TRBJ2-5, is NAGVMQNPRHLVRRRGQEARLRCSPMKGHSHVYWYRQLPEEGLKFMVYLQKENIIDESGMPKERFSAEFPKEGPSILRIQQVVRGDSAAYFCASSPPAGGTQYFGPGTRLLVL.